One and the same sample provided the 22 T cell receptor beta chains below, sequenced in a study of early T cells in non-severe SARS-CoV-2 infection. TCRdb independently ran MiXCR on the 5' RACE reads; one entry per CDR3 protein. The sample yields about 50,000 distinct CDR3 sequences, roughly a tenth seen once. The source material was whole blood. The receptors were gathered from an adult who was a healthcare worker with PCR-confirmed SARS-CoV-2 infection or an uninfected control (not recorded which).

Many counts were recorded for this clonotype. The chain is built from TRBV5-4 and TRBJ2-3; 15 bases fit TRBD2. Germline trimming cut 3 bases from V and 4 bases from J; bases unmatched to any gene: 3. Germline loops: CDR1 SGHNT, CDR2 YYREEE (reference sequence). The CDR3 has 16 amino acids. CDR3 coding DNA: TGTGCCAGCAGCTCGGGACTAGCGGGAGGTTCAGATACGCAGTATTTT. It specifies CASSSGLAGGSDTQYF.

In this sample, this clonotype turned up many times. The chain carries TRBV7-2 and TRBJ2-7; D unclear. Germline CDR1 reads SGHTA; CDR2 reads FQGNSA. The CDR3 sequence is 13 residues long. Trimming removed 1 base from V and 6 bases from J, with 10 bases in between. For the CDR3, the DNA is TGTGCCAGCAGCTTAGTGGATTACTCCGAGCAGTACTTC. It specifies CASSLVDYSEQYF.

This clonotype was counted between two and nine times. CDR3 coding DNA: TGCAGCGTTGAAGGGGGACTAGCGGGAGGCAGAGATACGCAGTATTTT. Amino acids: CSVEGGLAGGRDTQYF. The chain links TRBV29-1 to TRBJ2-3; 15 nucleotides match TRBD2. This CDR3 is built from 16 residues. CDR1 is SQVTM, CDR2 ANQGSEA, per germline. V lost 1 base to trimming and J lost 5 bases; unmatched junction nucleotides: 4.

This clonotype was observed a few times. The chain is built from TRBV24-1 and TRBJ2-1, with D unresolved. Germline values: CDR1 KGHDR, CDR2 SFDVKD. The CDR3 sequence is 11 residues long. Trimming took 9 bases from V and 5 from J, leaving 7 bases between them. CDR3 residues: CATSLNNEQFF. CDR3 coding DNA: TGTGCCACCTCATTGAACAATGAGCAGTTCTTC.

The chain couples TRBV27 to TRBJ1-2; D unclear. The V gene's germline CDR1 is MNHEY and CDR2 SMNVEV (reference sequence). The CDR3 runs to 14 residues. Trimming cost V 3 bases and J 4 bases, with 12 bases left between them. The CDR3 nucleotides are TGTGCCAGCAGTTTGGGCGGCTATACCTATGGCTACACCTTC. Its protein product is CASSLGGYTYGYTF.

This clonotype was counted at least ten times. This sequence joins TRBV24-1 and TRBJ2-5; D possibly uses TRBD1 or TRBD2 (6 bases each). V was cut by 9 bases and J by 5 bases, with 15 bases left in between. The CDR3 contains 13 residues. CDR1 and CDR2 from the germline V gene are KGHDR and SFDVKD. The CDR3 here is CATGRGRGETQYF. The CDR3 DNA follows: TGTGCCACCGGACGGGGGCGCGGGGAGACCCAGTACTTC.

This clonotype has at least ten counts. The V and J genes are TRBV19 and TRBJ2-1; D perhaps matches TRBD1 (6 bases). The CDR3 spans 13 residues. Germline V gene data show CDR1 as LNHDA and CDR2 as SQIVND (reference sequence). V was shortened by 7 bases and J by 6 bases, with 13 bases between the two germline ends. This chain's CDR3 is CASTLQGGNEQFF. Here the CDR3 DNA reads TGTGCCAGTACCCTCCAAGGGGGCAATGAGCAGTTCTTC.

This clonotype was detected ten times or more. The genes are TRBV12-3 or TRBV12-4 and TRBJ2-1, with 9 bases matching TRBD1. This CDR3 region has 14 residues. J lost 8 bases, V lost 3 bases, and 5 bases had no gene match. The CDR3 loop reads CASSLGTGLDEQFF. CDR3 nucleotides: TGTGCCAGCAGTTTGGGGACAGGGTTGGATGAGCAGTTCTTC.

This clonotype was counted a few times. This chain links TRBV7-8 with TRBJ2-1; 9 positions agree with TRBD2. With V trimmed by 7 bases and J by 6 bases, 10 bases remained unmatched. Germline CDR1 SGHVS, CDR2 FQNEAQ. The CDR3 consists of 15 residues. CDR3 amino acids: CASTYSGRIGNEQFF. The DNA of the CDR3 is TGTGCCAGCACCTATAGCGGGAGAATAGGCAATGAGCAGTTCTTC.

The chain carries TRBV19 and TRBJ2-3; TRBD2 matches at 10 bases. Unmatched junction bases numbered 3, after V lost 6 bases and J lost 0 bases. The CDR3 is 15 residues long. In germline, CDR1 is LNHDA, CDR2 SQIVND (reference sequence). CDR3 DNA sequence: TGTGCCAGTAGCAAACTAGCGGGAAGCACAGATACGCAGTATTTT. It codes for CASSKLAGSTDTQYF. Looking up the rest from reference TRBV19 and TRBJ2-3 gives the full variable domain: DGGITQSPKYLFRKEGQNVTLSCEQNLNHDAMYWYRQDPGQGLRLIYYSQIVNDFQKGDIAEGYSVSREKKESFPLTVTSAQKNPTAFYLCASSKLAGSTDTQYFGPGTRLTVL.

This clonotype was counted a few times. The chain recombines TRBV7-9 with TRBJ2-4, with 12 bases that match TRBD2. The CDR3 sequence is 15 residues long. V shed 5 bases, J shed 5 bases, and the junction held 4 bases outside the gene matches. Germline CDR1 is SEHNR and CDR2 is FQNEAQ (reference sequence). In DNA, the CDR3 is TGTGCCAGCAGCCCTAGCGGGAGGGCCGAAAACATTCAGTACTTC. It encodes CASSPSGRAENIQYF.

The rearrangement joins TRBV18 to TRBJ2-6, with D unclear. This CDR3 is 17 amino acids long. Germline values: CDR1 KGHSH, CDR2 LQKENI. Deletions cut 6 bases from V and 0 bases from J, with 15 bases between. DNA for the CDR3: TGTGCCAGCTCCCCTCGGCAGGCGAACTCTGGGGCCAACGTCCTGACTTTC. It translates to CASSPRQANSGANVLTF. The full variable domain, in which reference TRBV18 and TRBJ2-6 provide the parts outside the CDR3, is NAGVMQNPRHLVRRRGQEARLRCSPMKGHSHVYWYRQLPEEGLKFMVYLQKENIIDESGMPKERFSAEFPKEGPSILRIQQVVRGDSAAYFCASSPRQANSGANVLTFGAGSRLTVL.

This chain uses TRBV7-8 with TRBJ1-3, with 9 bases that match TRBD1. This CDR3 region has 14 residues. Unmatched junction bases numbered 3, after V lost 5 bases and J lost 4 bases. Per germline, CDR1 SGHVS and CDR2 FQNEAQ. CDR3 in amino acids: CASSGTGYGNTIYF. The CDR3 DNA reads TGTGCCAGCAGCGGGACAGGGTACGGAAACACCATATATTTT.

This sequence joins TRBV29-1 and TRBJ1-2, with 8 bases lining up with TRBD1. Per the germline V gene, CDR1 is SQVTM and CDR2 is ANQGSEA. The ends lost 7 bases at V and 7 bases at J; junction bases unmatched: 8. The CDR3 has 12 amino acids. The CDR3 reads CSARTGMSGYTF. The CDR3 nucleotides read TGCAGCGCCCGGACAGGGATGAGTGGCTACACCTTC. Using reference TRBV29-1 and TRBJ1-2 for the parts outside the CDR3, the full variable domain is SAVISQKPSRDICQRGTSLTIQCQVDSQVTMMFWYRQQPGQSLTLIATANQGSEATYESGFVIDKFPISRPNLTFSTLTVSNMSPEDSSIYLCSARTGMSGYTFGSGTRLTVV.

This rearrangement joins TRBV9 to TRBJ1-6, with D unclear. The V and J ends lost 1 base and 3 bases respectively, with 5 bases between them. The CDR3 totals 14 residues. Germline V gives CDR1 SGDLS, CDR2 YYNGEE. The CDR3 is CASSVLLYNSPLHF. The CDR3, as DNA: TGTGCCAGCAGCGTATTGCTCTATAATTCACCCCTCCACTTT.

This clonotype was seen a few times. The rearrangement links TRBV29-1 to TRBJ2-7; 13 bases fit TRBD2. The CDR3 spans 13 residues. Germline CDR1 SQVTM, CDR2 ANQGSEA. The trim removed 7 bases at V and 4 bases at J, leaving 4 bases unmatched. CDR3 DNA: TGCAGCGGACGGACTAGCGGGAGTTACGAGCAGTACTTC. Amino acids: CSGRTSGSYEQYF.

This clonotype appeared a few times. This chain joins TRBV20-1 and TRBJ2-1, with D unclear. Germline CDR1 reads DFQATT; CDR2 reads SNEGSKA (reference sequence). The length of the CDR3 is 12 residues. Trimming removed 3 bases at V and 3 bases at J, with 6 bases between. This chain's CDR3 is CSASTDYNEQFF. As DNA, the CDR3 is TGCAGTGCTAGCACGGACTACAATGAGCAGTTCTTC.

The chain couples TRBV9 to TRBJ2-1, with no clear D. Germline V gene data show CDR1 as SGDLS and CDR2 as YYNGEE. CDR3 length: 15 amino acids. Between the trimmed V and J ends, which lost 0 bases and 5 bases, there was a span of 12 bases. This CDR3 is CASSVGAPGNNEQFF. For the CDR3, the DNA is TGTGCCAGCAGCGTAGGCGCCCCCGGTAACAATGAGCAGTTCTTC. Complete variable domain (other parts from reference TRBV9 and TRBJ2-1): DSGVTQTPKHLITATGQRVTLRCSPRSGDLSVYWYQQSLDQGLQFLIQYYNGEERAKGNILERFSAQQFPDLHSELNLSSLELGDSALYFCASSVGAPGNNEQFFGPGTRLTVL.

This clonotype was recorded many times. The rearrangement joins TRBV3-1 to TRBJ1-1; no clear D. Deletions cut 4 bases from V and 3 bases from J, with 9 bases between. CDR3 size: 13 residues. CDR1 is LGHDT and CDR2 is YNNKEL in the germline V gene (reference sequence). The CDR3 coding sequence is TGTGCCAGCAGCCGCTGGGCTTACACTGAAGCTTTCTTT. The encoded protein is CASSRWAYTEAFF.

J is TRBJ2-7 and V is TRBV7-8; a possible D gene is TRBD1 (6 bases). V was pared by 3 bases and J by 2 bases, with 11 bases between. Germline CDR1 SGHVS, CDR2 FQNEAQ. The length of the CDR3 is 14 residues. CDR3 bases: TGTGCCAGCAGCTTTGGACAGACCCCCTACGAGCAGTACTTC. Protein sequence: CASSFGQTPYEQYF. Combining the CDR3 with reference TRBV7-8 and TRBJ2-7 gives the whole variable domain GAGVSQSPRYKVAKRGQDVALRCDPISGHVSLFWYQQALGQGPEFLTYFQNEAQLDKSGLPSDRFFAERPEGSVSTLKIQRTQQEDSAVYLCASSFGQTPYEQYFGPGTRLTVT.

The sample holds many counts of this clonotype. The chain has TRBV28 and TRBJ1-1, with 8 bases lining up with TRBD1. The CDR3 sequence is 14 residues long. V was clipped by 3 bases and J by 1 base; unmatched bases: 1. Per the germline V gene, CDR1 is MDHEN and CDR2 is SYDVKM. The chain's CDR3 is CASSLGTGNTEAFF. CDR3 sequence (DNA): TGTGCCAGCAGTTTGGGGACAGGGAACACTGAAGCTTTCTTT.

This clonotype was detected only a few times. CDR3 region: CASSLVAGNTGELFF. The CDR3 DNA follows: TGCGCCAGCAGCTTGGTAGCAGGGAACACCGGGGAGCTGTTTTTT. The V call is TRBV5-1, the J call TRBJ2-2; the D is unclear. V was shortened by 0 bases and J by 1 base, with 7 bases between the two germline ends. The CDR3 extends over 15 amino acids. In germline, CDR1 is SGHRS, CDR2 YFSETQ.